These 22 T cell receptor beta chains were all obtained from the same sample, sequenced in a study of T cell repertoires in cytomegalovirus infection. Their antigens are not known. Via MiXCR, TCRdb re-called the reads, giving one row per CDR3 protein. The sample yields some 800,000 distinct CDR3 sequences, 32% seen once. Sequences were derived from cultured CD8+ T cells from PBMCs, sampled from culture after CMV antigen stimulation. Receptors were obtained from a human donor in good health (CMV status not recorded). Some clones in this sample may be carry-over from other donors' samples.

This clonotype has at least ten counts. CDR3 nucleotides: TGTGCCAGCAGCCCTAAGGGGTACTACGAGCAGTACTTC. This gives the protein CASSPKGYYEQYF. J is TRBJ2-7 and V is TRBV7-9; D perhaps matches TRBD1 (5 bases). The CDR3 is made up of 13 amino acids. CDR1 SEHNR and CDR2 FQNEAQ come from the germline V gene (reference sequence). V lost 5 bases and J 3 bases, leaving 11 bases between the germline ends. Drawing the rest from reference TRBV7-9 and TRBJ2-7, the complete variable domain is DTGVSQNPRHKITKRGQNVTFRCDPISEHNRLYWYRQTLGQGPEFLTYFQNEAQLEKSRLLSDRFSAERPKGSFSTLEIQRTEQGDSAMYLCASSPKGYYEQYFGPGTRLTVT.

This clonotype has only a few counts. The DNA for the CDR3 is TGTGCCAGCAGTTATCCCGGGACAGGTACCTCCTACGAGCAGTACTTC. This encodes CASSYPGTGTSYEQYF. This rearrangement joins TRBV6-6 to TRBJ2-7; 8 nucleotides agree with TRBD1. Germline V gene lookup returns CDR1 MNHNY and CDR2 SVGAGI (reference sequence). The CDR3 sequence is 16 residues long. V was clipped by 3 bases and J by 0 bases; unmatched bases: 7.

This clonotype was found many times. The chain joins TRBV7-2 to TRBJ2-3, with D unresolved. CDR3 length: 15 amino acids. Germline assignment: CDR1 SGHTA and CDR2 FQGNSA. V was clipped by 5 bases and J by 1 base, with 13 bases between them. CDR3 sequence: CASSRSPGGTDTQYF. CDR3 nucleotides: TGTGCCAGCAGCCGCAGCCCGGGCGGCACAGATACGCAGTATTTT.

This clonotype was seen more than once but under ten times. The rearrangement uses TRBV7-9 and TRBJ2-7, with 10 bases aligning to TRBD1. This CDR3 has 14 amino acids. In germline, CDR1 is SEHNR, CDR2 FQNEAQ (reference sequence). With V trimmed by 2 bases and J by 9 bases, 7 bases remained unmatched. The CDR3 DNA is TGTGCCAGCAGCTTAACCGGACAGGGGGTCGCGCAGTACTTC. It specifies CASSLTGQGVAQYF. Full variable domain (outside the CDR3, taken from reference TRBV7-9 and TRBJ2-7): DTGVSQNPRHKITKRGQNVTFRCDPISEHNRLYWYRQTLGQGPEFLTYFQNEAQLEKSRLLSDRFSAERPKGSFSTLEIQRTEQGDSAMYLCASSLTGQGVAQYFGPGTRLTVT.

Here the CDR3 DNA reads TGCGCCAGCAGCAGGGACAGGGGACGAGACTACTCTGGGGCCAACGTCCTGACTTTC. It translates to CASSRDRGRDYSGANVLTF. The chain combines TRBV5-1 with TRBJ2-6; 10 nucleotides align to TRBD1. V shed 4 bases, J shed 0 bases, and the junction held 10 bases outside the gene matches. Germline assignment: CDR1 SGHRS and CDR2 YFSETQ. The CDR3 length is 19 residues.

V is TRBV9 and J is TRBJ1-2; perhaps TRBD1 as D (5 bases). The V end lost 4 bases, the J end lost 3 bases, and 22 bases lay between the germline ends. Germline V gene lookup returns CDR1 SGDLS and CDR2 YYNGEE. The CDR3 has 17 residues. The CDR3 protein is CASSPSPEEGVYYGYTF. CDR3 sequence (DNA): TGTGCCAGCAGCCCGAGCCCGGAGGAAGGGGTCTACTATGGCTACACCTTC. The whole variable domain, remainder taken from reference TRBV9 and TRBJ1-2, is DSGVTQTPKHLITATGQRVTLRCSPRSGDLSVYWYQQSLDQGLQFLIQYYNGEERAKGNILERFSAQQFPDLHSELNLSSLELGDSALYFCASSPSPEEGVYYGYTFGSGTRLTVV.

This clonotype showed up just a few times. The genes are TRBV6-5 and TRBJ2-5, with D uncertain. This CDR3 spans 14 amino acids. Germline V CDR1 and CDR2: MNHEY, SVGAGI. Trimming stripped 6 bases from V and 3 bases from J, with 14 bases between. The CDR3 bases are TGTGCCAGCAGCCGGGCCGGCGGAAAAGAGACCCAGTACTTC. Translation: CASSRAGGKETQYF.

In its sample, this clonotype was seen a few times. The chain recombines TRBV7-8 with TRBJ2-1; 7 nucleotides align to TRBD1. Per germline, CDR1 SGHVS and CDR2 FQNEAQ. The CDR3 extends over 14 amino acids. V trimming: 7 bases; J trimming: 6 bases; junction bases outside the gene matches: 9. For the CDR3, the DNA is TGTGCCAGCAACCGGGACAGTCTGGGCAATGAGCAGTTCTTC. Protein sequence: CASNRDSLGNEQFF.

The gene calls are TRBV4-1 and TRBJ1-3; D is uncertain. The CDR3 consists of 16 residues. Trimming cost V 0 bases and J 0 bases, with 9 bases left between them. Per the germline V gene, CDR1 is MGHRA and CDR2 is YSYEKL. The CDR3 DNA is TGCGCCAGCAGCCAAGATACTGGAAACTCTGGAAACACCATATATTTT. Translating gives CASSQDTGNSGNTIYF.

The sample holds a few counts of this clonotype. This chain uses TRBV6-5 with TRBJ2-1; D is possibly TRBD1 or TRBD2 (5 bases each). The CDR3 is made up of 11 amino acids. Germline lookup yields CDR1 MNHEY and CDR2 SVGAGI. V lost 8 bases and J 7 bases, leaving 9 bases between the germline ends. In DNA form, the CDR3 reads TGTGCCAGCCTGGGGGTTAATGAGCAGTTCTTC. Its protein product is CASLGVNEQFF.

This clonotype came up a few times. The genes are TRBV12-3 or TRBV12-4 and TRBJ1-1; 8 bases align to TRBD1. J lost 4 bases, V lost 8 bases, and 9 bases had no gene match. The CDR3 has 14 amino acids. The CDR3 region is CASDFTQGATEAFF. The CDR3 DNA is TGTGCCAGCGACTTCACTCAGGGGGCCACTGAAGCTTTCTTT.

The table lists this clonotype with many counts. The rearrangement links TRBV4-1 to TRBJ1-5; D remains ambiguous. This CDR3 has 15 residues. Trimming removed 0 bases at V and 0 bases at J, with 6 bases between. Per the germline V gene, CDR1 is MGHRA and CDR2 is YSYEKL. In nucleotides, the CDR3 is TGCGCCAGCAGCCAAGACAGCTATAGCAATCAGCCCCAGCATTTT. Translated, it gives CASSQDSYSNQPQHF.

This clonotype was detected only a few times. The V and J genes are TRBV7-2 and TRBJ2-3; 11 positions agree with TRBD1. CDR1 and CDR2 from the germline V gene are SGHTA and FQGNSA. Trimming cost V 7 bases and J 4 bases; bases outside gene matches: 10. The CDR3 consists of 16 residues. As DNA, the CDR3 is TGTGCCAGCACCCCCACACCGGGACAGGGGGCAGATACGCAGTATTTT. Translating it yields CASTPTPGQGADTQYF.

This clonotype was detected a few times. This chain uses TRBV7-2 with TRBJ1-2; D is uncertain. CDR1 is SGHTA, CDR2 FQGNSA, per germline. The CDR3 sequence is 12 residues long. The V gene lost 0 bases and the J gene lost 6 bases, with 5 bases spanning the gap. The chain's CDR3 is CASSLAANGYTF. The CDR3 region has the DNA TGTGCCAGCAGCTTAGCGGCAAATGGCTACACCTTC.

About this clonotype: Just one base apart from a much larger clone, this may be a read error. The gene calls are TRBV7-2 and TRBJ1-3; possible D gene TRBD1, 5 bases. The germline V gene encodes CDR1 SGHTA and CDR2 FQGNSA. The CDR3 consists of 15 residues. CDR3 region: CASSLAGGAGNSIYF. The CDR3 nucleotides are TGTGCCAGCAGCTTAGCCGGAGGGGCTGGAAACTCCATATATTTT.

This clonotype was seen repeatedly, ten times or more. This chain joins TRBV7-9 and TRBJ2-6; the D gene is possibly TRBD2 (7 bases). Germline loops: CDR1 SEHNR, CDR2 FQNEAQ (reference sequence). This CDR3 region has 16 residues. V lost 5 bases to trimming and J lost 7 bases, with 18 bases between them. CDR3 in amino acids: CASSPPGGHLANVLTF. The CDR3 bases are TGTGCCAGCAGCCCCCCGGGGGGCCACTTAGCCAACGTCCTGACTTTC.

The chain recombines TRBV3-1 with TRBJ2-1; 14 bases line up with TRBD2. Germline V gene data show CDR1 as LGHDT and CDR2 as YNNKEL (reference sequence). The CDR3 loop spans 19 amino acids. The junction had 11 bases not matched to a gene; V was cut back by 5 bases and J by 2 bases. The DNA of the CDR3 is TGTGCCAGCAGCTTCGTAACGACTAGCGGGGGGGCTGCCTACAATGAGCAGTTCTTC. Translated: CASSFVTTSGGAAYNEQFF.

The chain has TRBV7-6 and TRBJ2-3; D is uncertain. Germline V gene sequence: CDR1 SGHVS, CDR2 FNYEAQ. The CDR3 sequence is 16 residues long. V was trimmed by 6 bases and J by 2 bases, leaving 18 bases between them. CDR3 sequence reads: CASSHLDGYFTDTQYF. The CDR3 DNA follows: TGTGCCAGCAGTCATTTGGACGGATATTTCACAGATACGCAGTATTTT.

The chain combines TRBV11-2 with TRBJ1-1, with D maybe TRBD1 (6 bases). Germline V CDR1 and CDR2: SGHAT, FQNNGV. Trimming took 0 bases from V and 2 from J, leaving 13 bases between them. The CDR3 covers 16 residues. CDR3 region: CASSLEWGGANTEAFF. Here the CDR3 DNA reads TGTGCCAGCAGCTTAGAGTGGGGGGGGGCCAACACTGAAGCTTTCTTT. The whole variable domain, filled in from reference TRBV11-2 and TRBJ1-1, reads EAGVAQSPRYKIIEKRQSVAFWCNPISGHATLYWYQQILGQGPKLLIQFQNNGVVDDSQLPKDRFSAERLKGVDSTLKIQPAKLEDSAVYLCASSLEWGGANTEAFFGQGTRLTVV.

As DNA, the CDR3 is TGTGCCAGCAGTTACTCTGAACAGGGGGAAGACACCATATATTTT. Translated: CASSYSEQGEDTIYF. The gene calls are TRBV6-2 or TRBV6-3 and TRBJ1-3, with TRBD1 matching over 8 bases. There are 15 residues in the CDR3. Germline CDR1 reads MNHEY; CDR2 reads SVGEGT. V lost 0 bases and J lost 8; bases outside the gene matches: 6.

The chain combines TRBV12-5 with TRBJ1-1, with D possibly matching TRBD1 (6 bases). CDR1 and CDR2 (germline): LGHNT, FRNRAP. Trimming stripped 7 bases from V and 5 bases from J, with 14 bases between. The CDR3 has 13 amino acids. DNA for the CDR3: TGTGCTAGTGAGGAGGGGGGGCGGACTGAAGCTTTCTTT. Its translation: CASEEGGRTEAFF.

This clonotype was found a few times. The chain employs TRBV7-9 and TRBJ1-1; D might be TRBD1 (5 bases). The CDR3 totals 15 residues. Germline lookup yields CDR1 SEHNR and CDR2 FQNEAQ (reference sequence). Trimming took off 1 base at V and 1 base at J, with 10 bases between the two ends. CDR3 protein: CASSLGGATNTEAFF. CDR3 in DNA: TGTGCCAGCAGCTTAGGTGGGGCAACGAACACTGAAGCTTTCTTT.